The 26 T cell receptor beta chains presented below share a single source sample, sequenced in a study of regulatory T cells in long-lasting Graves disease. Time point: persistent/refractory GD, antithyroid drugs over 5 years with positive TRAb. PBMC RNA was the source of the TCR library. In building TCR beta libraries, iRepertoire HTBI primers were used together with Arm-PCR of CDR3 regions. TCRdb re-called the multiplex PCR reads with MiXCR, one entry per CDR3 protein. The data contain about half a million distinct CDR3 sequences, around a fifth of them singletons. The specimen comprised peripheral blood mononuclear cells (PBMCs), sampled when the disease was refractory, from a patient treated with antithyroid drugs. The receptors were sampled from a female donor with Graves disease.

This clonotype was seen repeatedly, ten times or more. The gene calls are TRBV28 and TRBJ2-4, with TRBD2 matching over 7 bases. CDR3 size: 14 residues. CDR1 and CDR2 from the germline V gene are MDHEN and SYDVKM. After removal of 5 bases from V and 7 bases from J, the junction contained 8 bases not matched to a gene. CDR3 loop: CASSLTSASNIQYF. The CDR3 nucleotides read TGTGCCAGCAGTCTAACTAGCGCCAGTAACATTCAGTACTTC.

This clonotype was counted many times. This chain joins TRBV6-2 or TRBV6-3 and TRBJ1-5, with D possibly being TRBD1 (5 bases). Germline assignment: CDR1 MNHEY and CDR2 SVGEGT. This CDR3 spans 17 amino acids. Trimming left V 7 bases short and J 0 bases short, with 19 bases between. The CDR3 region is CASTPGRIFYSNQPQHF. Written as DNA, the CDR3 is TGTGCCAGCACTCCGGGACGGATATTCTATAGCAATCAGCCCCAGCATTTT.

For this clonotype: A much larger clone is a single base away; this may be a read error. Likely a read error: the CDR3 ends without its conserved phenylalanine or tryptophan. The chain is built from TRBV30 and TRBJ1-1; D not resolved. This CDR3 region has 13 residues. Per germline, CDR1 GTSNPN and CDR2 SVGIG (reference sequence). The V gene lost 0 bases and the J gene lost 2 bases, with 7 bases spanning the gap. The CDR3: CAWSVRRNTEAFS. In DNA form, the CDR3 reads TGTGCCTGGAGTGTTAGGAGAAACACTGAAGCTTTCTCT.

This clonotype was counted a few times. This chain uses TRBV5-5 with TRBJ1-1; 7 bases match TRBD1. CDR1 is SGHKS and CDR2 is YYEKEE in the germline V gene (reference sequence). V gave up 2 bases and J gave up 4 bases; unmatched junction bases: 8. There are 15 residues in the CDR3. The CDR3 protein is CASSLGWTGGTEAFF. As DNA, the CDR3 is TGTGCCAGCAGCTTAGGATGGACAGGCGGCACTGAAGCTTTCTTT. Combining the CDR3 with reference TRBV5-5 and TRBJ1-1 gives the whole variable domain DAGVTQSPTHLIKTRGQQVTLRCSPISGHKSVSWYQQVLGQGPQFIFQYYEKEERGRGNFPDRFSARQFPNYSSELNVNALLLGDSALYLCASSLGWTGGTEAFFGQGTRLTVV.

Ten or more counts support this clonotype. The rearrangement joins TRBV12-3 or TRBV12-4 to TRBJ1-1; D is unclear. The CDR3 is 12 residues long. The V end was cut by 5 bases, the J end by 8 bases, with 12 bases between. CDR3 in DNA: TGTGCCAGCAGTGAGAGTCCGATCGAAGCTTTCTTT. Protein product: CASSESPIEAFF.

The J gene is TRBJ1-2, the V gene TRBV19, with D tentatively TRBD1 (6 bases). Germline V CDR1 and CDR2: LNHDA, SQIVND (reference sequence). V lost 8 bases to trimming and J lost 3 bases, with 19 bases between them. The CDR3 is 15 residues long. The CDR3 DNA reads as TGTGCCAGTTTTAGCCCCGGACAGTTTTACTATGGCTACACCTTC. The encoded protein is CASFSPGQFYYGYTF.

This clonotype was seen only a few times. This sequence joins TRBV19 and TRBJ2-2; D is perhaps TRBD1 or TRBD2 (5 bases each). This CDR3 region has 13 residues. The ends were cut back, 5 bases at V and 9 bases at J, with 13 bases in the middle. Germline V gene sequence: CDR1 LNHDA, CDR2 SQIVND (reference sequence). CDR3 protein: CASSGTQGRELFF. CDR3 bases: TGTGCCAGTAGTGGGACCCAGGGTCGGGAGCTGTTTTTT. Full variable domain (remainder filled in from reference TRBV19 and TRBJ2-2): DGGITQSPKYLFRKEGQNVTLSCEQNLNHDAMYWYRQDPGQGLRLIYYSQIVNDFQKGDIAEGYSVSREKKESFPLTVTSAQKNPTAFYLCASSGTQGRELFFGEGSRLTVL.

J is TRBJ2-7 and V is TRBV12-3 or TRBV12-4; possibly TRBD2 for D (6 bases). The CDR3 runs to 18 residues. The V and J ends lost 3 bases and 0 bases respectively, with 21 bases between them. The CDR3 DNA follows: TGTGCCAGCAGTTTTCGGTCTGGAGGGGAGCTCTCCTCCTACGAGCAGTACTTC. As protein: CASSFRSGGELSSYEQYF.

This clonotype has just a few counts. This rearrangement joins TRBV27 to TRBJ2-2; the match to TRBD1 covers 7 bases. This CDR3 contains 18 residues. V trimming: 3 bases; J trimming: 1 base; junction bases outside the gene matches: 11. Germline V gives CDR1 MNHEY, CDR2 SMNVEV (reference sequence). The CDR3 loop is CASSFLQTGALNTGELFF. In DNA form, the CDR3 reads TGTGCCAGCAGTTTCCTGCAAACAGGGGCATTGAACACCGGGGAGCTGTTTTTT.

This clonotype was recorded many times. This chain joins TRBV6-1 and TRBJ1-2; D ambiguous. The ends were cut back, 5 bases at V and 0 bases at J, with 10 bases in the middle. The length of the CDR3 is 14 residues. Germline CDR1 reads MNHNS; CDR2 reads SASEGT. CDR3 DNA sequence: TGTGCCAGCAGTCTCGTACCAGCTAACTATGGCTACACCTTC. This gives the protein CASSLVPANYGYTF.

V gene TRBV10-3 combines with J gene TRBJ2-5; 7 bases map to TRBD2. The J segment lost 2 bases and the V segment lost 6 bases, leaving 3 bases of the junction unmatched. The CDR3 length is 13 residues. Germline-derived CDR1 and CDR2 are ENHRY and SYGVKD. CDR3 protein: CAIRGGSQETQYF. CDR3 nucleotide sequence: TGTGCCATCAGGGGAGGGTCTCAAGAGACCCAGTACTTC.

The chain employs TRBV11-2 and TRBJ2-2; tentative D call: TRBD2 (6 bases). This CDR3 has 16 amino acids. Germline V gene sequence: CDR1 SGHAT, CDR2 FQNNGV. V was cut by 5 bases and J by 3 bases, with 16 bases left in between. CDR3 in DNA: TGTGCCAGCAGCCCCCTATGGGGGGTGTACACCGGGGAGCTGTTTTTT. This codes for CASSPLWGVYTGELFF.

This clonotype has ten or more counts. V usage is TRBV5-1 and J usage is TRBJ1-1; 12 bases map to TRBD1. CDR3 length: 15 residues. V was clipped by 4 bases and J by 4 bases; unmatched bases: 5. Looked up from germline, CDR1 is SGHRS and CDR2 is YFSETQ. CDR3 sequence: CASSKGTGGTTEAFF. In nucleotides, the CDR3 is TGCGCCAGCAGCAAGGGGACAGGGGGCACCACTGAAGCTTTCTTT.

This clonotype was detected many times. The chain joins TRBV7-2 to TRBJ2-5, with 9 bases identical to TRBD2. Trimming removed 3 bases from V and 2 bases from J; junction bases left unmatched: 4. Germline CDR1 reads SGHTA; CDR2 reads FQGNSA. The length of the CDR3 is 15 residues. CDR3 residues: CASSLSSGVQETQYF. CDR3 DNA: TGTGCCAGCAGCTTGTCTAGCGGGGTACAAGAGACCCAGTACTTC.

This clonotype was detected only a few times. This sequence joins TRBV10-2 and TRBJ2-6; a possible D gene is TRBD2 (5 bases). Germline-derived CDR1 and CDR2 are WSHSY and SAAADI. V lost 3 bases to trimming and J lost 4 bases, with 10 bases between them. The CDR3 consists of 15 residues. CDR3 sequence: CASSETGSGANVLTF. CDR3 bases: TGCGCCAGCAGTGAAACGGGGTCCGGGGCCAACGTCCTGACTTTC.

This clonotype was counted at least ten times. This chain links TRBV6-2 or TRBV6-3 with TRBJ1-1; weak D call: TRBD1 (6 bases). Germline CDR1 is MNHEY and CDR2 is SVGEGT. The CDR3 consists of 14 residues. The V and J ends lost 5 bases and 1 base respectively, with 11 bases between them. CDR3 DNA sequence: TGTGCCAGCAGTCAAAGGGGGACGAACACTGAAGCTTTCTTT. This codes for CASSQRGTNTEAFF.

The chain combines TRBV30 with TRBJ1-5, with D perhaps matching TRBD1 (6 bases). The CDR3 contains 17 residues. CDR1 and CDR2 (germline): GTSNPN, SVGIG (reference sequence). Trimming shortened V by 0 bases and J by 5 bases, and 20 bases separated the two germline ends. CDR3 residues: CAWSVIQKGGVHQPQHF. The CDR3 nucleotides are TGTGCCTGGAGTGTAATACAAAAAGGGGGAGTACATCAGCCCCAGCATTTT.

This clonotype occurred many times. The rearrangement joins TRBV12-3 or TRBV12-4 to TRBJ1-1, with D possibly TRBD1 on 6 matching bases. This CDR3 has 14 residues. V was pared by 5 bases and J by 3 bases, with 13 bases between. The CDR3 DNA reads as TGTGCCAGCAGTCCGAAACAGGGACACACTGAAGCTTTCTTT. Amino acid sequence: CASSPKQGHTEAFF.

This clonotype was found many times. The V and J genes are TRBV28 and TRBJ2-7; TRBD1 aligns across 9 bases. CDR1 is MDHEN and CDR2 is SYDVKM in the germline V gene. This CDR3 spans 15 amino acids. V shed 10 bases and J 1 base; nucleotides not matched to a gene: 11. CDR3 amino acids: CAIQTGTGKSYEQYF. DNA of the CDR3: TGTGCCATACAGACCGGGACAGGGAAGTCCTACGAGCAGTACTTC.

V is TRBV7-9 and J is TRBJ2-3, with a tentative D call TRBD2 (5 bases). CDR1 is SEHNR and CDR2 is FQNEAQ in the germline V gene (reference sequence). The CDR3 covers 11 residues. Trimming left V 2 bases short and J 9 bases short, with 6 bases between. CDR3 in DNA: TGTGCCAGCAGCTTAACGGGGACGCAGTATTTT. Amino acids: CASSLTGTQYF.

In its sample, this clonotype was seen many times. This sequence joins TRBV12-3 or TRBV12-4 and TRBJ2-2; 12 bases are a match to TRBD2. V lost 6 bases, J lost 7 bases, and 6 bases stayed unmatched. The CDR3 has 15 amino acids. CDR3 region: CASSSSGRVFGELFF. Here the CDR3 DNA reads TGTGCCAGCAGCTCTAGCGGGAGGGTTTTCGGGGAGCTGTTTTTT.

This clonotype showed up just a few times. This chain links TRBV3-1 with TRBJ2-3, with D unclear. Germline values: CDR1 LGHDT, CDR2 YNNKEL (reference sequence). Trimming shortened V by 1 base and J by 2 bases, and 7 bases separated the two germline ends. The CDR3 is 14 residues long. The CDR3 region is CASSQAAITDTQYF. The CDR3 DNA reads TGTGCCAGCAGCCAAGCGGCTATCACAGATACGCAGTATTTT.

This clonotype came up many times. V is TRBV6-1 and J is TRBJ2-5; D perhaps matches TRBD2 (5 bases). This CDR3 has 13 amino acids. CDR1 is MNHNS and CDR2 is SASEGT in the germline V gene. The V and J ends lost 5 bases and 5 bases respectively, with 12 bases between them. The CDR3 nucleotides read TGTGCCAGCAGTCGGGCGCGGAGGGAGACCCAGTACTTC. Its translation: CASSRARRETQYF.

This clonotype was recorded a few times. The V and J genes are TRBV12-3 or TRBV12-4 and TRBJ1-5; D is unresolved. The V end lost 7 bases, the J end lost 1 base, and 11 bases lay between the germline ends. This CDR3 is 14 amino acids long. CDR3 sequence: CASTLEDSNQPQHF. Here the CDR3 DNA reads TGTGCCAGCACCCTCGAGGACAGCAATCAGCCCCAGCATTTT.

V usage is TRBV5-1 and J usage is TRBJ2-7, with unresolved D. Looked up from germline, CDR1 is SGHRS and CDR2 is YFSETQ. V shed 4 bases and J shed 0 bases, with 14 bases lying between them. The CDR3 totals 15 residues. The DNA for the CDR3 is TGCGCCAGCAGCACCTATGGGGAAACCTCCTACGAGCAGTACTTC. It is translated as CASSTYGETSYEQYF. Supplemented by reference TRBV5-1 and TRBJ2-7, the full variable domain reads KAGVTQTPRYLIKTRGQQVTLSCSPISGHRSVSWYQQTPGQGLQFLFEYFSETQRNKGNFPGRFSGRQFSNSRSEMNVSTLELGDSALYLCASSTYGETSYEQYFGPGTRLTVT.

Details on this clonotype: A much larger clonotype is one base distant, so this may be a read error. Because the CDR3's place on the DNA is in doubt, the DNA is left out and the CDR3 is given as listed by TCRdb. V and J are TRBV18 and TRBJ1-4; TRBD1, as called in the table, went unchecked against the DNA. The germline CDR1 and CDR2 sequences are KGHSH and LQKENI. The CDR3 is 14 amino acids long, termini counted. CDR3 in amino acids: CASSVGTGAEKLLF.